The clone carrying this TCR beta chain turned up a few times. Germline V gene sequence: CDR1 SGHTA, CDR2 FQGNSA. The CDR3 is 14 amino acids. The V and J ends lost 4 bases and 3 bases respectively, with 12 bases between them. This record comes from a study of blood T cell repertoires in COVID-19. Study as a whole: PBMCs, B-cell-depleted T cells, or T cells were the source of the cDNA or gDNA that made up the material.

Clones were read by immunoSEQ multiplex PCR, and TCRdb kept only the in-frame ones, dropping some. This sample has about 52,000 clones, with 70% to 85% found just once. The J gene is TRBJ1-2, the V gene TRBV7-2; a weak D match, TRBD1 (6 bases). Sequencing used peripheral blood. This receptor was identified in a man older than 75 with COVID-19, enrolled during active disease. The CDR3 DNA reads as TGTGCCAGCAGCTCAACGCAGGGGCACTATGGCTACACCTTC. Protein product: CASSSTQGHYGYTF. Variable domain in full (rest from reference TRBV7-2 and TRBJ1-2): GAGVSQSPSNKVTEKGKDVELRCDPISGHTALYWYRQSLGQGLEFLIYFQGNSAPDKSGLPSDRFSAERTGGSVSTLTIQRTQQEDSAVYLCASSSTQGHYGYTFGSGTRLTVV.